This is a list of T cell receptor beta chains from one sample in a study of CD8 T cells in Susac syndrome. TCRdb re-called the immunoSEQ multiplex PCR reads with MiXCR, one entry per CDR3 protein. The data contain 100,000 to 150,000 distinct CDR3 sequences, approximately 96% of them seen just once; the ten biggest clones take up 0.085% to 0.09%. The sample consisted of CD4+ T cells from PBMCs. These receptors were obtained from a human donor in good health. The CDR3 runs from the conserved cysteine through the conserved F or W. D genes are given only for firm matches. Size is omitted from some rows. Given values are once, few, many or a class for expanded clones.

size | J | V | D | CDR3 | DNA
NA | TRBJ1-2 | TRBV3-1 | TRBD1 | CASSLRGQGNYGYTF | TGTGCCAGCAGCCTTCGAGGACAGGGAAACTATGGCTACACCTTC
few | TRBJ2-7 | TRBV7-2 | TRBD1 | CASSLSGDSSYEQYF | TGTGCCAGCAGCTTATCTGGGGACAGCTCCTACGAGCAGTACTTC
NA | TRBJ2-2 | TRBV27 | NA | CASWRPSLGTGELFF | TGTGCCAGCTGGCGCCCGTCGTTAGGCACCGGGGAGCTGTTTTTT
NA | TRBJ1-5 | TRBV6-6 | TRBD1 | CASSYVRGGDQPQHF | TGTGCCAGCAGTTACGTCAGGGGGGGCGATCAGCCCCAGCATTTT
NA | TRBJ1-1 | TRBV29-1 | NA | CSLGDSAMNTEAFF | TGCAGCCTGGGTGACAGCGCGATGAACACTGAAGCTTTCTTT
once | TRBJ2-2 | TRBV10-2 | NA | CASTGRNTGELFF | TGCGCCAGCACGGGACGGAACACCGGGGAGCTGTTTTTT
NA | TRBJ1-5 | TRBV20-1 | NA | CSARVKAPFSNQPQHF | TGCAGTGCTAGAGTCAAGGCACCCTTTAGCAATCAGCCCCAGCATTTT
NA | TRBJ2-3 | TRBV7-2 | NA | CASSFKARGGDTQYF | TGTGCCAGCAGCTTCAAAGCGAGAGGGGGAGATACGCAGTATTTT
NA | TRBJ1-2 | TRBV20-1 | TRBD1 | CSAIAGGSGGYTF | TGCAGTGCCATAGCAGGGGGAAGCGGAGGCTACACCTTC
NA | TRBJ1-1 | TRBV29-1 | TRBD1 | CSGQGGGTEAFF | TGCAGCGGACAGGGAGGAGGCACTGAAGCTTTCTTT
NA | TRBJ2-3 | TRBV14 | NA | CASSQEERPSTDTQYF | TGTGCCAGCAGCCAAGAGGAGCGCCCGAGCACAGATACGCAGTATTTT
NA | TRBJ2-1 | TRBV4-3 | NA | CASSQEGTITNEQFF | TGCGCCAGCAGCCAAGAGGGGACCATTACAAATGAGCAGTTCTTC
NA | TRBJ1-3 | TRBV5-6 | TRBD1 | CASSTPGQGAGNTIYF | TGTGCCAGCAGCACCCCGGGACAGGGGGCTGGAAACACCATATATTTT
NA | TRBJ2-3 | TRBV2 | TRBD2 | CASSSRLAGGSDTQYF | TGTGCCAGCAGCAGCAGACTAGCGGGAGGTTCAGATACGCAGTATTTT
NA | TRBJ2-5 | TRBV27 | NA | CASSRRDETQYF | TGTGCCAGCAGTCGCCGGGATGAGACCCAGTACTTC
once | TRBJ2-5 | TRBV2 | NA | CASSVDRGGRETQYF | TGTGCCAGCAGCGTAGACAGGGGAGGGAGAGAGACCCAGTACTTC
NA | TRBJ2-7 | TRBV6-2/TRBV6-3 | TRBD1 | CASITPGQNTYEQYF | TGTGCCAGCATTACACCGGGACAGAATACCTACGAGCAGTACTTC
NA | TRBJ2-1 | TRBV18 | NA | CASSPPSGFDNEQFF | TGTGCCAGCTCACCACCGTCCGGGTTCGACAATGAGCAGTTCTTC
NA | TRBJ2-5 | TRBV9 | NA | CASSVAGEETQYF | TGTGCCAGCAGCGTAGCAGGGGAAGAGACCCAGTACTTC
NA | TRBJ1-4 | TRBV20-1 | NA | CSASEGPNEKLFF | TGCAGTGCTAGTGAGGGGCCTAATGAAAAACTGTTTTTT
NA | TRBJ2-3 | TRBV12-3/TRBV12-4 | TRBD2 | CASMGSGSLPDTQYF | TGTGCCAGCATGGGTAGCGGGAGTCTTCCAGATACGCAGTATTTT
NA | TRBJ1-2 | TRBV20-1 | TRBD1 | CSAATGTGTFGYTF | TGCAGTGCTGCAACCGGGACAGGGACCTTTGGCTACACCTTC
NA | TRBJ1-5 | TRBV2 | TRBD1 | CASSGDDRGNQPQHF | TGTGCCAGCAGTGGGGATGACAGGGGGAACCAGCCCCAGCATTTT
NA | TRBJ1-5 | TRBV19 | TRBD1 | CASSTPPRTGKIGNQPQHF | TGTGCCAGTAGTACTCCCCCTCGGACAGGGAAAATTGGCAATCAGCCCCAGCATTTT
once | TRBJ1-5 | TRBV20-1 | NA | CPEAEGSQPQHF | TGCCCCGAAGCAGAGGGCTCTCAGCCCCAGCATTTT
NA | TRBJ2-6 | TRBV2 | NA | CASSTYSGANVLTF | TGTGCCAGCAGCACCTATTCTGGGGCCAACGTCCTGACTTTC
NA | TRBJ2-2 | TRBV5-4 | TRBD2 | CASSFGSAGSGELFF | TGTGCCAGCAGTTTCGGATCAGCGGGATCCGGGGAGCTGTTTTTT
NA | TRBJ2-5 | TRBV20-1 | NA | CSARGARTMGETQYF | TGCAGTGCTAGAGGTGCCCGGACGATGGGGGAGACCCAGTACTTC
NA | TRBJ1-1 | TRBV7-2 | NA | CASSLKRGNTEAFF | TGTGCCAGCAGCTTAAAACGGGGGAACACTGAAGCTTTCTTT
NA | TRBJ2-1 | TRBV7-2 | NA | CASSLVLGSNEQFF | TGTGCCAGCAGCTTAGTGCTAGGGAGCAATGAGCAGTTCTTC
NA | TRBJ2-7 | TRBV11-2 | TRBD2 | CASSPGGLAAEQYF | TGTGCCAGCAGCCCGGGGGGACTAGCGGCCGAGCAGTACTTC
NA | TRBJ1-2 | TRBV3-1 | NA | CASSQMAELGESGYTF | TGTGCCAGCAGCCAGATGGCGGAGTTGGGGGAGAGTGGCTACACCTTC
NA | TRBJ2-3 | TRBV10-2 | NA | CASSEQRDTQYF | TGCGCCAGCAGTGAACAGCGAGATACGCAGTATTTT
NA | TRBJ2-7 | TRBV3-1 | NA | CASSQAGDGEQYF | TGTGCCAGCAGCCAAGCGGGGGACGGCGAGCAGTACTTC
NA | TRBJ2-1 | TRBV5-1 | NA | CASSLNAGLSSYNEQFF | TGCGCCAGCAGCTTGAACGCGGGCCTTAGCTCCTACAATGAGCAGTTCTTC
NA | TRBJ1-5 | TRBV4-1 | TRBD1 | CASSQEGTGSQPQHF | TGCGCCAGCAGCCAAGAGGGGACAGGGAGTCAGCCCCAGCATTTT
once | TRBJ2-3 | TRBV5-1 | NA | CASSFRDPYRTDTQYF | TGCGCCAGCAGCTTCAGGGACCCATACCGCACAGATACGCAGTATTTT
NA | TRBJ1-1 | TRBV30 | NA | CAWSVAPDTEAFF | TGTGCCTGGAGTGTCGCCCCGGACACTGAAGCTTTCTTT
few | TRBJ2-5 | TRBV7-6 | TRBD2 | CASSPGLAGETQYF | TGTGCCAGCAGCCCCGGACTAGCGGGAGAGACCCAGTACTTC
NA | TRBJ2-5 | TRBV7-2 | TRBD2 | CASFPSGMGEVETQYF | TGTGCCAGCTTCCCAAGCGGGATGGGGGAGGTGGAGACCCAGTACTTC
NA | TRBJ1-5 | TRBV3-1 | NA | CASSQGVGNQPQHF | TGTGCCAGCAGCCAAGGAGTGGGGAATCAGCCCCAGCATTTT
NA | TRBJ2-1 | TRBV3-1 | NA | CASSPRWAEQFF | TGTGCCAGCAGCCCCCGATGGGCTGAGCAGTTCTTC
NA | TRBJ2-7 | TRBV13 | NA | CASRPLFGVSSYEQYF | TGTGCCAGCAGACCTCTTTTCGGGGTATCCTCCTACGAGCAGTACTTC
NA | TRBJ1-5 | TRBV30 | NA | CAWAETVNQPQHF | TGTGCCTGGGCGGAGACTGTTAATCAGCCCCAGCATTTT
NA | TRBJ2-3 | TRBV30 | TRBD2 | CAWSLAGGPYQYF | TGTGCCTGGAGCCTAGCGGGAGGGCCCTATCAGTATTTT
NA | TRBJ1-1 | TRBV5-4 | TRBD1 | CASSPQGRGRTEAFF | TGTGCCAGCAGCCCACAGGGTAGGGGGCGGACTGAAGCTTTCTTT
NA | TRBJ2-5 | TRBV5-6 | TRBD1 | CASSSPGGETQYF | TGTGCCAGCAGCTCCCCAGGGGGAGAGACCCAGTACTTC
NA | TRBJ2-2 | TRBV11-1 | TRBD2 | CASSFLAGEYTGELFF | TGTGCCAGCAGCTTCCTAGCGGGAGAGTACACCGGGGAGCTGTTTTTT
once | TRBJ2-7 | TRBV5-1 | NA | CASSSPGRTMNSYEQYF | TGCGCCAGCAGCTCCCCCGGACGGACTATGAACTCCTACGAGCAGTACTTC
NA | TRBJ1-1 | TRBV6-1 | NA | CASSEALETPITEAFF | TGTGCCAGCAGTGAAGCGCTGGAGACCCCCATCACTGAAGCTTTCTTT
NA | TRBJ2-2 | TRBV15 | NA | CATSDSGAGNTGELFF | TGTGCCACCAGCGACTCGGGGGCGGGGAACACCGGGGAGCTGTTTTTT
few | TRBJ1-2 | TRBV14 | TRBD1 | CASSPDRGYGYTF | TGTGCCAGCAGCCCTGACAGGGGGTATGGCTACACCTTC
NA | TRBJ1-3 | TRBV3-1 | NA | CASGQRESGNTIYF | TGTGCCAGCGGCCAACGGGAGTCTGGAAACACCATATATTTT
once | TRBJ2-3 | TRBV7-2 | NA | CASSSPLGGGISDTQYF | TGTGCCAGCAGCTCCCCGTTAGGGGGAGGAATTTCGGATACGCAGTATTTT
NA | TRBJ1-1 | TRBV5-1 | NA | CASSLKGPGDTEAFF | TGCGCCAGCAGCTTGAAAGGGCCAGGGGACACTGAAGCTTTCTTT
NA | TRBJ1-5 | TRBV12-3/TRBV12-4 | NA | CASSFLSASNQPQHF | TGTGCCAGCAGTTTTCTCTCGGCGAGCAATCAGCCCCAGCATTTT
NA | TRBJ2-2 | TRBV14 | TRBD1 | CASSPTPQGLNTGELFF | TGTGCCAGCAGCCCAACCCCACAGGGGCTGAACACCGGGGAGCTGTTTTTT
NA | TRBJ1-1 | TRBV30 | NA | CAWSKGNTEAFF | TGTGCCTGGAGTAAGGGGAACACTGAAGCTTTCTTT
NA | TRBJ1-1 | TRBV3-1 | TRBD1 | CASSYRQGGEAFF | TGTGCCAGCAGCTACCGACAGGGAGGTGAAGCTTTCTTT